This T cell receptor beta chain came from a study of blood T cell repertoires in COVID-19. Original analysis: Amplification with reference gene primers provided the estimates of nucleated cell counts. TCRdb keeps only in-frame clones here, not all; method: immunoSEQ multiplex PCR. That table supplies the V and J calls and clone size; D and trimming were determined from the DNA. The sample contains about 250,000 clones, about 80% of which appear only once. The germline V gene encodes CDR1 ENHRY and CDR2 SYGVKD. This CDR3 comprises 17 residues. V was pared by 3 bases and J by 3 bases, with 9 bases of the junction left unmatched.

V and J are TRBV10-3 and TRBJ1-5, with TRBD1 matching 9 bases. The source of this sequence is a woman older than 75 with acute or convalescent COVID-19. Sequenced: peripheral blood. Here the CDR3 reads CAISESYRGHVNQPQHF. The DNA for the CDR3 is TGTGCCATCAGTGAATCCTACAGGGGGCACGTCAATCAGCCCCAGCATTTT.